The 7 T cell receptor beta chains presented below share a single source sample, sequenced in a study of blood T cell repertoires in COVID-19. Data came from immunoSEQ multiplex PCR; TCRdb stores just in-frame clones and leaves some out. In the table there are approximately 250,000 clones, around four fifths of which are singletons. Input material: PBMCs or T cells enriched from blood (not recorded which). The receptors shown here come from a man aged 25 to 40 with acute COVID-19.

This chain joins TRBV12-3 or TRBV12-4 and TRBJ2-1; 7 positions match TRBD1. CDR3 size: 12 residues. Trimming at V came to 2 bases and at J to 12 bases, leaving 4 bases not matched to a gene. The CDR3 DNA reads as TGTGCCAGCAGTTTATTTCGACAGGGGCAGTTCTTC. It translates to CASSLFRQGQFF.

The CDR3 loop is CATSSRRSPGNTIYF. The CDR3 DNA follows: TGTGCCACGTCGTCCCGCAGATCCCCTGGAAACACCATATATTTT. V gene TRBV15 combines with J gene TRBJ1-3, with D hard to call. Per germline, CDR1 LNHNV and CDR2 YYDKDF (reference sequence). CDR3 length equals 15 residues. V shed 9 bases and J shed 2 bases, with 17 bases lying between them.

V is TRBV15 and J is TRBJ1-1, with a possible D match to TRBD1 (5 bases). The CDR3 extends over 17 amino acids. Trimming cost V 0 bases and J 5 bases, with 19 bases left between them. Germline CDR1 is LNHNV and CDR2 is YYDKDF (reference sequence). The CDR3 protein is CATSRDIGGGSATEAFF. The CDR3, as DNA: TGTGCCACCAGCAGAGATATTGGTGGGGGGAGTGCAACTGAAGCTTTCTTT. Complete variable domain (other parts from reference TRBV15 and TRBJ1-1): DAMVIQNPRYQVTQFGKPVTLSCSQTLNHNVMYWYQQKSSQAPKLLFHYYDKDFNNEADTPDNFQSRRPNTSFCFLDIRSPGLGDTAMYLCATSRDIGGGSATEAFFGQGTRLTVV.

The rearrangement links TRBV29-1 to TRBJ1-1; possibly TRBD1 for D (5 bases). Germline V gene sequence: CDR1 SQVTM, CDR2 ANQGSEA. V lost 6 bases to trimming and J lost 1 base, with 24 bases between them. The CDR3 runs to 17 residues. CDR3 amino acids: CSVGNFARGLWNTEAFF. Here the CDR3 DNA reads TGCAGCGTGGGAAACTTCGCGCGGGGGTTATGGAACACTGAAGCTTTCTTT.

The rearrangement uses TRBV9 and TRBJ2-3; the D is unclear. The CDR3 is 12 amino acids. Trimming removed 3 bases at V and 6 bases at J, with 8 bases between. CDR1 is SGDLS and CDR2 is YYNGEE in the germline V gene. CDR3 loop: CASSGAVDTQYF. The CDR3 coding sequence is TGTGCCAGCAGCGGGGCAGTCGATACGCAGTATTTT. The full variable domain, its missing parts supplied by reference TRBV9 and TRBJ2-3, is DSGVTQTPKHLITATGQRVTLRCSPRSGDLSVYWYQQSLDQGLQFLIQYYNGEERAKGNILERFSAQQFPDLHSELNLSSLELGDSALYFCASSGAVDTQYFGPGTRLTVL.

V is TRBV4-3 and J is TRBJ2-6, with 8 bases that match TRBD1. The germline gives CDR1 LGHNA, CDR2 YSLEER. With V trimmed by 0 bases and J by 1 base, 5 bases remained unmatched. The CDR3 has 18 amino acids. CDR3: CASSQDQGAVSGANVLTF. CDR3 DNA sequence: TGCGCCAGCAGCCAAGATCAGGGGGCAGTTTCTGGGGCCAACGTCCTGACTTTC.

The V call is TRBV27, the J call TRBJ2-3; D is unresolved. V was cut by 4 bases and J by 3 bases, with 5 bases left in between. Germline lookup yields CDR1 MNHEY and CDR2 SMNVEV (reference sequence). The CDR3 has 12 residues. The DNA for the CDR3 is TGTGCCAGCAGTTCCTATACAGATACGCAGTATTTT. Protein product: CASSSYTDTQYF.